Below are 6 T cell receptor beta chains sequenced from a single sample in a study of OX40 agonist ivuxolimab in advanced cancers. Only in-frame clones appear in the TCRdb table, and some are missing; sequencing was by immunoSEQ multiplex PCR. This table holds tens of thousands of clones, 75% to 90% found once. The source was CD4+ or CD8+ T cells sorted from blood, collected in a trial of the OX40 agonist ivuxolimab. The receptors originated from an adult with an advanced solid tumor such as melanoma, head and neck, liver or kidney cancer.

This chain links TRBV11-3 with TRBJ2-1; D gene ambiguous. The CDR3 spans 14 residues. The germline V and J ends were trimmed by 0 bases and 9 bases, with 12 bases remaining between them. CDR1 and CDR2 (germline): SGHNT, YENEEA. DNA of the CDR3: TGTGCCAGCAGCTTAGATCCCGGTCATAGTGAGCAGTTCTTC. This sequence encodes CASSLDPGHSEQFF.

The chain links TRBV30 to TRBJ1-1; TRBD1 matches 7 bases. V shed 0 bases and J 1 base; nucleotides not matched to a gene: 14. The germline CDR1 and CDR2 sequences are GTSNPN and SVGIG (reference sequence). CDR3 length equals 18 residues. The CDR3 coding sequence is TGTGCCTGGAGTGTACACTCAGGGGGACTTCTAGCGAACACTGAAGCTTTCTTT. Protein: CAWSVHSGGLLANTEAFF.

The rearrangement links TRBV5-1 to TRBJ2-7; 10 bases agree with TRBD2. Germline CDR1 reads SGHRS; CDR2 reads YFSETQ. With 4 bases clipped from V and 3 bases from J, the junction kept 4 bases outside the gene matches. This CDR3 has 14 residues. The CDR3 here is CASSTGLAVYEQYF. The CDR3 DNA sequence: TGCGCCAGCAGCACCGGACTAGCGGTCTACGAGCAGTACTTC.

The rearrangement joins TRBV7-2 to TRBJ2-1, with TRBD2 matching 11 bases. Losses at the gene ends were 1 base for V and 5 bases for J; bases not matched to a gene: 4. CDR3 length: 16 residues. Germline loops: CDR1 SGHTA, CDR2 FQGNSA. CDR3 region: CASSLDVAGGNNEQFF. CDR3 DNA: TGTGCCAGCAGCTTAGATGTAGCGGGGGGGAACAATGAGCAGTTCTTC.

The V call is TRBV28, the J call TRBJ2-5; D may be TRBD2 (6 bases). Trimming stripped 5 bases from V and 11 bases from J, with 15 bases between. The germline V gene encodes CDR1 MDHEN and CDR2 SYDVKM. This CDR3 is 12 amino acids long. CDR3 residues: CASSRPGAQQYF. Written as DNA, the CDR3 is TGTGCCAGCAGTCGGCCGGGAGCCCAGCAGTACTTC.

The gene calls are TRBV2 and TRBJ1-2; no firm D call. V lost 1 base, J lost 3 bases, and 12 bases lay in between. The CDR3 has 15 residues. Germline CDR1 SNHLY, CDR2 FYNNEI. The CDR3 coding sequence is TGTGCCAGCAGTGAAGGGCCAGCCGAATACTATGGCTACACCTTC. It translates to CASSEGPAEYYGYTF.